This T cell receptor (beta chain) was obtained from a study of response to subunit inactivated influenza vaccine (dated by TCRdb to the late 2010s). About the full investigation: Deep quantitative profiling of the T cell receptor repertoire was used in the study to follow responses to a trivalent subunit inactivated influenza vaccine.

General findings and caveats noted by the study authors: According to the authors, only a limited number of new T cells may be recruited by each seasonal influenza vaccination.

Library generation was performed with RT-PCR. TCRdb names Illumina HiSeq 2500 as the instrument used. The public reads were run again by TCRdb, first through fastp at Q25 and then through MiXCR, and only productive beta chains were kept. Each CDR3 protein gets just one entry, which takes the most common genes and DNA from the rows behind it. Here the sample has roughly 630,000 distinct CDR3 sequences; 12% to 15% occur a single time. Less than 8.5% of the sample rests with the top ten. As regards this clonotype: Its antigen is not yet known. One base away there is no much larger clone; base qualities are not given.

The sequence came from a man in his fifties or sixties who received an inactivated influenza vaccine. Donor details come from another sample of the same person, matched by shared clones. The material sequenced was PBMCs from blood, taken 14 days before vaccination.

This receptor has the CDR3 CASSPDQQGPSYNEQFF. The nucleotide sequence reads TGCGCCAGCAGCCCCGATCAGCAAGGGCCTTCCTACAATGAGCAGTTCTTC. This chain joins TRBV5-1 to TRBJ2-1; the D gene identity is not certain. For CDR1 and CDR2, the germline V gene lists SGHRS and YFSETQ. There are 17 amino acids in the CDR3, from cysteine to phenylalanine inclusive. The read is trimmed to its CDR3 DNA, 51 bases read in frame from base 1. The trim is 4 bases for V and 1 base for J, with a gap of 18 bases between the germline ends. With the rest looked up from the reference TRBV5-1 and TRBJ2-1 genes rather than sequenced, the full variable domain is KAGVTQTPRYLIKTRGQQVTLSCSPISGHRSVSWYQQTPGQGLQFLFEYFSETQRNKGNFPGRFSGRQFSNSRSEMNVSTLELGDSALYLCASSPDQQGPSYNEQFFGPGTRLTVL.